Sequencing of this T cell receptor (beta chain) was carried out in a study of T cells in women clearing cervical HPV infection (dated by TCRdb to the late 2010s). In terms of the full investigation: The cases were roughly 25 women with histologically confirmed HPV16-related CIN3 or worse, and 2 of these cases were invasive cancers. The 20 to 25 controls were women who cleared a single incident HPV16 infection within 12 months without developing precancer or cancer. Blood from cases was drawn at the visit where the lesion was first identified, while blood from controls was drawn once the infection was no longer detected. Among cases, blood sampling came a median of about 150 days after lesion detection, with an interquartile range of roughly 85 to 200 days. Since HLA typing was available for only a few women, HLA type could not be ruled out as a confounder. Nested within Costa Rica's Guanacaste HPV Natural History Study, an exploratory proof-of-principle case-control study compared TCR repertoires across cervical HPV16 outcomes. Cases and controls were matched on year of sample collection and on age within five years. Cases had a median age of approximately 35 years compared with approximately 41 for controls, and baseline characteristics showed no significant differences between the groups. The parent cohort enrolled roughly 9,400 women aged 18 or older in Guanacaste, Costa Rica, in about 1993 to 1995 and followed the women for roughly 7 years. Five blinded duplicates per group were added as quality controls, giving some 60 samples: approximately 50 participants and 10 replicates.

CDR1 and CDR2 (SGHAT, FQNNGV) derive from the germline V gene. V was cut back by 6 bases and J by 6 bases, leaving a gap of 14 bases between them. From the cysteine up to the phenylalanine, the CDR3 has a length of 13 residues. Only the CDR3 bases that were read are kept: 30 of them, in frame from base 1. The immunoSEQ assay used multiplex PCR to amplify TCR beta CDR3 regions from an average of roughly 1.2 ug of genomic DNA per sample. The assay corrected primer bias using a complete synthetic TCR repertoire to establish an amplification baseline. The amplicons were sequenced using the Illumina platform. The study's processing was this. Sequences were error-corrected by clustering with frequency ratios and a modified nearest-neighbor algorithm and were then analyzed in the immunoSEQ Analyzer with IMGT gene definitions. At each rarefaction depth, TCR richness and evenness were averaged across 20 rarefaction repeats, and any sample with fewer sequences than the depth was left out. Wilcoxon rank sum tests with FDR correction were used to compare relative abundances of V, D and J genes between the groups. An intraclass correlation of 95% to 97% for TCR richness and an average of about 77% across 65 to 80 gene segments were obtained from the blinded duplicates. The table comes from immuneACCESS by way of TCRdb, which keeps in-frame sequences with V and J called. Part of the clones is missing from these tables; in studies checked, under half for an unresolved V gene and the rest for unknown reasons. V and J calls plus clone size are reproduced from that table; the DNA served to infer D and trimming. The table for this sample lists over 30,000 clones. The ten largest clones add up to around 4% of the sample.

Every participant had a single incident cervical HPV16 infection, and prevalent HPV16 infections were excluded. Cervical HPV DNA was detected by MY09/MY11 PCR and genotyped by dot-blot hybridization. About 15 mL of heparinized blood were centrifuged, and the buffy coat was aliquoted, frozen at -30°C, then stored at -80°C. QIAGEN kits were used to extract genomic DNA from buffy coat specimens. What the work shows at the level of the full study, not this receptor alone: The cross-sectional design could not show whether the associations came before the infection or were a result of it, and neither effector/memory subsets nor HPV-specific T cells were isolated. Random forest classifiers combining richness and V gene abundances distinguished cases from controls with an estimated AUC of roughly 0.83. Because T-cell numbers per sample were unknown, differences in richness could reflect varying T-cell content rather than repertoire biology. TRBV6-7 relative abundance was lower in cases than in controls (around 0.11% versus 0.16%; Bonferroni P = 0.0008). CIN3+ cases had significantly higher TCR repertoire richness than controls across sequencing depths, but evenness did not differ between the groups.

As concerns this clone: Its antigen is not yet known. The CDR3 end falls 3 residues outside the read, so it is completed with the germline J gene.

The V gene is TRBV11-2 and the J gene is TRBJ1-2; confidence is insufficient to name the D gene. This clonotype was sampled from a woman aged 18 to 75 with a cervical HPV16 infection that either progressed to CIN3+ or cleared (not recorded which). Sequenced sample: blood buffy coat. The DNA read from the CDR3 is TGTGCCAGCAGGGCAGTAAGATTTAATGGC. The encoded protein is CASRAVRFNG. The whole CDR3 is CASRAVRFNGYTF.